Listed below are T cell receptor beta chains from one sample, sequenced in a study of blood T cell repertoires in COVID-19. The method was immunoSEQ multiplex PCR; TCRdb's version includes in-frame clones alone and lacks a portion of them. Among some 69,000 clones listed, nearly 80% were seen once. The sequenced material came from peripheral blood. The receptors stem from a human donor in a cohort sampled during active COVID-19. Each CDR3 is given without its conserved first and last residue. D genes are given only for firm matches.

j_call v_call d_call cdr3_aa
TRBJ1-5 TRBV7-2 - ASSFNRDQPQH
TRBJ1-3 TRBV19 - ASSPGRENSGNTIY
TRBJ2-5 TRBV19 TRBD2 ASTRAGVGQETQY
TRBJ2-7 TRBV28 TRBD1 ASSVPQGNDEQY
TRBJ1-5 TRBV9 - ASSAGQSNQPQH
TRBJ2-3 TRBV4-1 TRBD1 ASSQAPGQGPALLSTDTQY
TRBJ1-2 TRBV18 - ASSPLGGTPGSNYGYT
TRBJ2-2 TRBV7-2 - ASSLKGGVGELF
TRBJ2-3 TRBV7-9 - ASSFRKIDTQY
TRBJ2-5 TRBV7-2 - ASSLSQEETQY
TRBJ2-6 TRBV19 TRBD1 ASGLPGQGHSGANVLT
TRBJ2-7 TRBV7-2 - ASSLARVLPYEQY
TRBJ1-1 TRBV28 - ASSSPLLEAF
TRBJ2-7 TRBV6-5 - ASRLYRESYEQY
TRBJ2-7 TRBV7-9 - ASSWGQTYEQY
TRBJ1-5 TRBV19 - ASSRGSQPQH
TRBJ2-1 TRBV6-5 - ASISEYSEEQF
TRBJ1-5 TRBV3-1/TRBV3-2 TRBD1 ASSQGDRDNQPQH
TRBJ1-2 TRBV6-5 TRBD1 ASSPTGELGYT
TRBJ2-7 TRBV15 TRBD1 ATSRAAGGYEQY
TRBJ1-2 TRBV6-5 TRBD1 ASRTSGTADYT
TRBJ1-2 TRBV7-9 TRBD1 ASSLAVGTGHGYT
TRBJ2-7 TRBV7-9 TRBD1 ASSLDRGIHEQY
TRBJ1-5 TRBV2 TRBD1 ASRMGTGGNQPQH
TRBJ2-2 TRBV19 TRBD2 ASSLTSGSRNTGELF
TRBJ2-7 TRBV12-3/TRBV12-4 - ASSLVPYEQY
TRBJ2-4 TRBV5-1 TRBD2 ASSPGTSGGEVGAKNIQY
TRBJ2-7 TRBV18 TRBD2 ASSQTSGTFYEQY
TRBJ1-3 TRBV6-6 - ASSQAQGHGNTIY
TRBJ2-5 TRBV2 TRBD1 ASSGGTGEETQY
TRBJ2-1 TRBV18 TRBD2 ASSPGGEAYNEQF
TRBJ2-1 TRBV5-1 TRBD1 ASSPTGETYNEQF
TRBJ1-6 TRBV19 - ASSSQDYNSPLH
TRBJ1-2 TRBV6-5 - ASRTGTPPYGYT
TRBJ2-3 TRBV19 - ASSTGGAISTDTQY
TRBJ1-1 TRBV25-1 - ASSEDSHVNTEAF
TRBJ2-1 TRBV19 TRBD1 ASSIGARTGYNEQF
TRBJ1-6 TRBV5-5 - ASSFRDKTASYNSPLH
TRBJ2-1 TRBV27 - ASSLNGASYNEQF
TRBJ1-5 TRBV5-1 TRBD1 ASSGYDRGGNQPQH
TRBJ2-7 TRBV7-8 - ASGAVQFYEQY
TRBJ2-5 TRBV28 TRBD2 ASRSGLAGTAETQY
TRBJ2-5 TRBV5-1 TRBD1 ASRGEGIGTVQTQY
TRBJ1-5 TRBV4-1 TRBD1 ASSQVTGTVQPQH
TRBJ2-7 TRBV2 - ASTNGGSYEQY
TRBJ2-2 TRBV19 TRBD2 ASTKRDTNTGELF
TRBJ1-5 TRBV15 - ATSRDRTGGQPQH
TRBJ2-3 TRBV11-2 TRBD2 ASSLGASGRTDTQY
TRBJ2-5 TRBV2 - ASTLWGRLETQY
TRBJ1-2 TRBV15 - ATRVTGETNYGYT
TRBJ2-7 TRBV3-1/TRBV3-2 TRBD1 ASSQGQGTRYEQY
TRBJ2-2 TRBV24-1 - ATSRGANTGELF
TRBJ1-2 TRBV7-2 - ASSFGTGSYGYT
TRBJ2-3 TRBV14 - ASSPFTGTDTQY
TRBJ2-1 TRBV28 TRBD2 ASRWTSGTFNEQF
TRBJ2-7 TRBV5-1 TRBD1 ASTSQGAGEQY
TRBJ1-2 TRBV6-6 - ASSPTGGGYT